The rows below give T cell receptor beta chains drawn from one sample of a study of identical twins. TCRdb redid the calling of the 5' RACE reads with MiXCR, one entry per CDR3 protein. Among a few hundred thousand distinct CDR3 sequences listed, approximately 17% were seen once. Sequenced material: naive T cells sorted from blood. The receptors were sampled from a man in his forties or fifties in good health. CDR3s include the opening cysteine and the closing phenylalanine or tryptophan.

>TRBV5-1|TRBJ2-6
CASSLFKQGGTGANVLTF
>TRBV7-2|TRBJ2-7
CASSTRTSGPYEQYF
>TRBV20-1|TRBJ2-7
CSAQGYEQYF
>TRBV12-3/TRBV12-4|TRBJ1-2
CASSLVAVNYGYTF
>TRBV10-3|TRBJ2-7
CAITAGTGTCEQYF
>TRBV3-1|TRBJ2-3
CASSQEVLRGTQYF
>TRBV7-6|TRBJ2-7
CASSLGRGASYEQYF
>TRBV7-9|TRBJ1-1
CASSDSRVYGTEAFF
>TRBV12-3/TRBV12-4|TRBJ1-6
CASVSGGSPLHF
>TRBV9|TRBJ1-2
CASSVGKGPMGGYTF
>TRBV7-2|TRBJ2-7
CASSPAARDTSYEQYF
>TRBV6-6|TRBJ2-3
CASSPARTDTQYF
>TRBV19|TRBJ2-3
CASSKRGTLSDTQYF
>TRBV20-1|TRBJ1-5
CSARTGWRTQPQHF
>TRBV29-1|TRBJ1-1
CSVAGTEGELNTEAFF
>TRBV20-1|TRBJ2-3
CSVTQGANTDTQYF
>TRBV15|TRBJ2-3
CATSRDYTTDTQYF
>TRBV20-1|TRBJ2-6
CSAPSLQGANVLTF
>TRBV6-2/TRBV6-3|TRBJ1-2
CASSSGTYATNYGYTF
>TRBV12-3/TRBV12-4|TRBJ2-7
CASSLLRDRANEQYF
>TRBV9|TRBJ2-5
CASSPRTGPSETQYF
>TRBV7-2|TRBJ1-3
CASSWGTGVPGNTIYF
>TRBV4-2|TRBJ2-1
CASSQMRASGRGANEQFF
>TRBV5-1|TRBJ2-3
CASSSAWTSDADTQYF
>TRBV5-1|TRBJ2-7
CASSLEASGRSYEQYF
>TRBV7-2|TRBJ2-3
CASSPWDRGSTDTQYF
>TRBV7-9|TRBJ2-5
CASSFPDRVQETQYF